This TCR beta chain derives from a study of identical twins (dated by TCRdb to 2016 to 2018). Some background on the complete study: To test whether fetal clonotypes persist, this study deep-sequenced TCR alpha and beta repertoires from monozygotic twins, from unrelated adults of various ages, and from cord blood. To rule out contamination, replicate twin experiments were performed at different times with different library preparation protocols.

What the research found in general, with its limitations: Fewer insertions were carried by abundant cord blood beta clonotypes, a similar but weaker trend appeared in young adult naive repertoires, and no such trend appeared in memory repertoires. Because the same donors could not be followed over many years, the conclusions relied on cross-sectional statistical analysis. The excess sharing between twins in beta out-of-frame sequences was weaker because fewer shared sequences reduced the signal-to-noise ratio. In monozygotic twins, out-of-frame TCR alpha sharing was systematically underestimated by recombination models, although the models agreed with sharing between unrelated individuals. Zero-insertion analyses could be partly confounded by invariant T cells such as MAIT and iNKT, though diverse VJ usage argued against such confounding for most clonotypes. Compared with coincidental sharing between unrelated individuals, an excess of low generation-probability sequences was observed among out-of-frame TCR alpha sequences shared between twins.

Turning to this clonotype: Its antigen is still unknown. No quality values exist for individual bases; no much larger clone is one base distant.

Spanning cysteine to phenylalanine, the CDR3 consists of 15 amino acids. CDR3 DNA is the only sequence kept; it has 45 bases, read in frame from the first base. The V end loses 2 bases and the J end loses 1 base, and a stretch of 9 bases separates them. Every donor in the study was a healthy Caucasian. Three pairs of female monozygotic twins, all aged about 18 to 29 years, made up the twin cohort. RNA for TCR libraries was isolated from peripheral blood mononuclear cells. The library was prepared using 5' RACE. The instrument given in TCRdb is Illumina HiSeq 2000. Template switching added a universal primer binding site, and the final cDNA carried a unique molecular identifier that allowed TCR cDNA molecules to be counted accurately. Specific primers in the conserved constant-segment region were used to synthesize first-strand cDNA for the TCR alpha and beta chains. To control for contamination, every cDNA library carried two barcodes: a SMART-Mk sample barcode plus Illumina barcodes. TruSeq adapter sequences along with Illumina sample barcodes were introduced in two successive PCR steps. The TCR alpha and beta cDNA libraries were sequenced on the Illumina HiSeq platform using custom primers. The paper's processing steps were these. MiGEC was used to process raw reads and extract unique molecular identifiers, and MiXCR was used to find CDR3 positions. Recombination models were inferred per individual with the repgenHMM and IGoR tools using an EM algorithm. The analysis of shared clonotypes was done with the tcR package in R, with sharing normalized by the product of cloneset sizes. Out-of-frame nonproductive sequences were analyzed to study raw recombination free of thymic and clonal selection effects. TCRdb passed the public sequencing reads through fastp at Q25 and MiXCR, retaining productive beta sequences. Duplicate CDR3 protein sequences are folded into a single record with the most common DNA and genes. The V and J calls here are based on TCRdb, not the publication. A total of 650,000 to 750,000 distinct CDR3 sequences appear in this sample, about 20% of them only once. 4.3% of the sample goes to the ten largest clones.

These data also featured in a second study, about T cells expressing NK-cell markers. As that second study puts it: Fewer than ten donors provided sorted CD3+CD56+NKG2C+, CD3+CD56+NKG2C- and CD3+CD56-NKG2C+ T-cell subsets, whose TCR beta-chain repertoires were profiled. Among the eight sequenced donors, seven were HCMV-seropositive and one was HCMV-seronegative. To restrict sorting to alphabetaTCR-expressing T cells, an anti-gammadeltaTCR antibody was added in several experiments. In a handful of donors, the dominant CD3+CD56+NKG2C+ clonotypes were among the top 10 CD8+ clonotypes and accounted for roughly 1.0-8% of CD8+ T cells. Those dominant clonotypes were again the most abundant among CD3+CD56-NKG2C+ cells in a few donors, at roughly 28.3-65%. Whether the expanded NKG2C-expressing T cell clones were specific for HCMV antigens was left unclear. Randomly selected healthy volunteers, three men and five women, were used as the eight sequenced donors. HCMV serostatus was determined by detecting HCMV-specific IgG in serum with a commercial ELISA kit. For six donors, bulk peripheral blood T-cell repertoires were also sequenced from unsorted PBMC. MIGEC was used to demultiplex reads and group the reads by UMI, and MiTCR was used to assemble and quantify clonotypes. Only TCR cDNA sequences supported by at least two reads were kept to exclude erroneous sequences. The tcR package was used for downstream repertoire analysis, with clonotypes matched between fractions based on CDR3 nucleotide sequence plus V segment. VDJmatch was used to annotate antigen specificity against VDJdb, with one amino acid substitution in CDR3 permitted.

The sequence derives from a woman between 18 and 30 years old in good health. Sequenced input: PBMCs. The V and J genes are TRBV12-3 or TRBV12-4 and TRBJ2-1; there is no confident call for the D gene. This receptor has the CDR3 CASSLPWGSYNEQFF. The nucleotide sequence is TGTGCCAGCAGTTTACCCTGGGGATCCTACAATGAGCAGTTCTTC.